The 20 T cell receptor beta chains in this list originate from one sample, sequenced in a study of monozygotic twins with inflammatory bowel disease. From the 5' RACE reads, TCRdb lists one entry per CDR3 protein and no DNA. The sample shows approximately 200,000 distinct CDR3 sequences, and approximately 1.6% sits with its ten largest clones. Sequencing input: blood. All receptors derive from a human donor with ulcerative colitis or Crohn's disease, or a healthy co-twin of an affected twin (not recorded which).

CDR3 amino acids: CASTLIMGETGELFF. The rearrangement links TRBV5-1 to TRBJ2-2; the D gene TCRdb calls, TRBD2, cannot be checked with no DNA. Germline CDR1 and CDR2: SGHRS and YFSETQ. This CDR3 has 15 residues.

The rearrangement joins TRBV18 to TRBJ1-1. This CDR3 is 16 amino acids long. The germline V gene has CDR1 KGHSH and CDR2 LQKENI. This chain's CDR3 is CASSRRDTPMNTEAFF.

The J gene is TRBJ1-1, the V gene TRBV27. The CDR3 spans 13 residues. Germline V lookup: CDR1 MNHEY, CDR2 SMNVEV (reference sequence). The CDR3 here is CASSLYGLTEAFF.

The chain employs TRBV20-1 and TRBJ1-1; TCRdb's D call, TRBD1, is unchecked because there is no DNA. This CDR3 is 13 amino acids long. Per germline, CDR1 DFQATT and CDR2 SNEGSKA (reference sequence). The CDR3 sequence: CSAIQGFATEAFF.

J is TRBJ1-1 and V is TRBV5-1; TCRdb lists TRBD1, though no DNA is available to test this call. The CDR3 runs 14 residues. Per germline, CDR1 SGHRS and CDR2 YFSETQ. The CDR3 reads CASSLGGAKYEAFF.

V usage is TRBV27 and J usage is TRBJ1-6; checking the TCRdb D call of TRBD1 is not possible without DNA. This CDR3 has 13 amino acids. Germline assignment: CDR1 MNHEY and CDR2 SMNVEV (reference sequence). CDR3 sequence: CASSRTANSPLHF.

The chain links TRBV18 to TRBJ1-5; TCRdb's D gene call, TRBD1, goes unchecked for lack of DNA. The CDR3 is 14 residues long. Germline V CDR1 and CDR2: KGHSH, LQKENI. CDR3: CASSSTGINQPQHF.

The V gene is TRBV6-1, the J gene TRBJ2-6; TCRdb outputs TRBD1, but without DNA this stays unchecked. Germline lookup yields CDR1 MNHNS and CDR2 SASEGT. This CDR3 region has 15 residues. This CDR3 reads CASSQGNSGANVLTF.

V usage is TRBV20-1 and J usage is TRBJ1-1. Germline V lookup: CDR1 DFQATT, CDR2 SNEGSKA (reference sequence). The CDR3 contains 13 residues. This CDR3 reads CSAVKSANTEAFF.

The rearrangement joins TRBV10-3 to TRBJ2-5; TCRdb calls TRBD1, which cannot be checked without DNA. In germline, CDR1 is ENHRY, CDR2 SYGVKD. The CDR3 length is 16 residues. The CDR3 region is CAISEVSRGNQETQYF.

The genes are TRBV9 and TRBJ2-1; TCRdb lists TRBD1, though no DNA is available to test this call. Germline-derived CDR1 and CDR2 are SGDLS and YYNGEE. The CDR3 covers 15 residues. This CDR3 is CASSGAGTGFNEQFF.

The chain employs TRBV12-3 or TRBV12-4 and TRBJ1-3; the TCRdb D gene call, TRBD1, has no DNA to confirm it. The CDR3 contains 14 residues. CDR3 region: CASSLGGSQNTIYF.

V usage is TRBV7-9 and J usage is TRBJ2-7. The CDR3 length is 14 residues. CDR1 is SEHNR and CDR2 is FQNEAQ in the germline V gene (reference sequence). CDR3: CASSSYNVSYEQYF.

J is TRBJ2-5 and V is TRBV12-3 or TRBV12-4; absent DNA, TCRdb's TRBD1 call cannot be checked. There are 13 residues in the CDR3. The CDR3 protein is CASSLDRAVTQYF.

The V call is TRBV11-2, the J call TRBJ2-1. Germline assignment: CDR1 SGHAT and CDR2 FQNNGV. CDR3 size: 16 residues. CDR3 residues: CASSLGFSAGHNEQFF.

The chain employs TRBV15 and TRBJ2-3. Germline V gives CDR1 LNHNV, CDR2 YYDKDF (reference sequence). This CDR3 is built from 15 residues. The CDR3: CATSRGSLDSDTQYF.

V is TRBV4-1 and J is TRBJ1-3. The CDR3 is 13 amino acids. Germline V gives CDR1 MGHRA, CDR2 YSYEKL. This CDR3 is CASSQGGGNTIYF.

The gene calls are TRBV27 and TRBJ1-2. Germline V gene lookup returns CDR1 MNHEY and CDR2 SMNVEV (reference sequence). CDR3 length equals 13 residues. CDR3 sequence: CASSATIGYGYTF.

This chain uses TRBV29-1 with TRBJ1-1. The germline CDR1 and CDR2 sequences are SQVTM and ANQGSEA. CDR3 size: 13 residues. CDR3 region: CSVRAKINTEAFF.

The J gene is TRBJ2-2, the V gene TRBV7-9; the D gene TCRdb calls, TRBD1, cannot be checked with no DNA. Germline lookup yields CDR1 SEHNR and CDR2 FQNEAQ (reference sequence). CDR3 length: 14 amino acids. CDR3: CASSFIEGIGELFF.